The clone carrying this T cell receptor (beta chain) showed up just a few times. Looked up from germline, CDR1 is MDHEN and CDR2 is SYDVKM. V gave up 6 bases and J gave up 10 bases; unmatched junction bases: 4. This CDR3 has 14 residues. The sample belongs to a study of T cell responses to AZD1222 COVID-19 vaccine. TCRdb's copy holds only in-frame clones and misses some; the assay was immunoSEQ multiplex PCR. The sample holds over 100,000 clones; about 82% are singletons and the top ten take around 7.9%. The chain joins TRBV28 to TRBJ1-6, with TRBD1 identical over 12 bases. The material was peripheral blood, obtained 28 days after the second dose of the MenACWY control vaccine. The receptor was isolated from an adult who received the MenACWY meningococcal vaccine as a control. The CDR3 region is CASSPGTGGSPLHF. Written as DNA, the CDR3 is TGTGCCAGCAGCCCCGGGACAGGGGGCTCACCCCTCCACTTT.